This paragraph covers one T cell receptor beta chain sequence. Its binding antigen is unknown. No base quality values were provided; no much bigger clone lies one nucleotide off. This sample stems from a study of blood T cell repertoires in COVID-19 (TCRdb year 2020). Notes on the research overall: Samples from collaborators originated in the United States, Italy and Spain and spanned both the acute and convalescent phases of COVID-19. The material from the prospective study consisted of cDNA or gDNA derived from T cells, B-cell-depleted T cells, or PBMCs. Subjects who had been exposed to COVID-19, were actively infected with it, or had recovered from it provided the deeply sampled blood TCRbeta repertoires that made up the dataset. The repertoires were released in a freely available public database meant as a resource for research on the immune response to SARS-CoV-2. Samples came from the ongoing ImmuneRACE study (first 160 participants) plus 1,254 subjects from 6 global collaborators. The sample metadata nearly always contained a de-identified subject ID, COVID-19 status, age in years and sex. Where HLA class I and class II types were available, the types were taken from metadata supplied by the sample provider, not from assay-based typing. General study outcomes and caveats: The amount of clinical and demographic metadata varied by source and participant and was provided uncurated.

Each collaborating institution followed its own protocols to collect whole blood in K2EDTA tubes. Collaborator samples were shipped for TCRbeta analysis as frozen whole blood, isolated PBMCs, or DNA extracted from either sample type. CDR3 length: 15 amino acids, cysteine to phenylalanine. Here the CDR3 DNA is all that survives: 45 bases in frame from base 1. The CDR1 and CDR2 encoded by the germline V gene are MNHEY and SVGAGI. The V and J ends are trimmed by 6 bases and 0 bases, leaving 9 bases between them. The immunoSEQ Assay, a bias-controlled multiplex PCR, was used to amplify TCRbeta CDR3 regions from genomic DNA. The source study handled its data this way. Within the assay, amplification of reference gene primers was used to estimate how many nucleated cells each sample contained. Sequence reads were collapsed and filtered to measure the absolute abundance of every unique TCRbeta CDR3 rearrangement. For each sample, productive Simpson clonality was calculated by taking the square root of Simpson's diversity index across productive rearrangements. TCRdb provides this immuneACCESS table in a form limited to in-frame rearrangements. Some clones are lacking; in checked studies, under half of them reflect an unresolved V gene, and why the rest are absent is not known. V, J and clone size reflect that table, while D and trimming were determined from the DNA. The sample profile shows 100,000 to 150,000 clones; roughly 83% of them were found once. The ten largest make up about 5.4% of the sample.

The chain is assembled from TRBV6-5 and TRBJ2-6; TRBD2 could be the D gene, as 5 bases match. The TCR was taken from a human donor in a cohort sampled during active COVID-19. Material for sequencing was peripheral blood. The DNA is TGTGCCAGCAGCCTTGGGAGCTCTGGGGCCAACGTCCTGACTTTC. Translated, it gives CASSLGSSGANVLTF.